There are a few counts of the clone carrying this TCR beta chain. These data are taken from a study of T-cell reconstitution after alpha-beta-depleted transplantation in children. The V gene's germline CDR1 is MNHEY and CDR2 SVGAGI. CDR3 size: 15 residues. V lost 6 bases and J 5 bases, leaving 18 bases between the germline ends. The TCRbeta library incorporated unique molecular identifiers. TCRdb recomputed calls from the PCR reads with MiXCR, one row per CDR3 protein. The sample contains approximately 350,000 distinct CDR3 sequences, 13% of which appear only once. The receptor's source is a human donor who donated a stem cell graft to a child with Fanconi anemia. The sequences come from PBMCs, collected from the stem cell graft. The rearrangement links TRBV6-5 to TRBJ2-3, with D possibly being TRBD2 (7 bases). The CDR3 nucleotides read TGTGCCAGCAGCCCTACCTGGGGGGGCCGAGATACGCAGTATTTT. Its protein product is CASSPTWGGRDTQYF.